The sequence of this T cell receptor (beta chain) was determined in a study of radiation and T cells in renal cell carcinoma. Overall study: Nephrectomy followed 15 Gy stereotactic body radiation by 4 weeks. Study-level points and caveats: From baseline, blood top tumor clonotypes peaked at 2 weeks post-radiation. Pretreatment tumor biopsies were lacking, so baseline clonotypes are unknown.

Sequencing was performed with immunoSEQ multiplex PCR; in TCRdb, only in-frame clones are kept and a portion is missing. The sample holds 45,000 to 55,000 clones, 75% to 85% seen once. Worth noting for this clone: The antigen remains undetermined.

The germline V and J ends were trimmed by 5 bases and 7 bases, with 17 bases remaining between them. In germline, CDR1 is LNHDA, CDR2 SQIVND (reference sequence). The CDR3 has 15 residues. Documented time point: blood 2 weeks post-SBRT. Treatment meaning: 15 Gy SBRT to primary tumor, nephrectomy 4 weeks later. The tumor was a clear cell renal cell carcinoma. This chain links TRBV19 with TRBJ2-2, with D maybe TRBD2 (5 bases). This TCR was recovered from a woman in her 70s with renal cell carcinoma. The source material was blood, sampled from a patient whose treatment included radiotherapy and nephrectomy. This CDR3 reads CASSPRGSAVGELFF. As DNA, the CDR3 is TGTGCCAGTAGTCCCCGGGGTAGCGCCGTCGGGGAGCTGTTTTTT.